The clone carrying this TCR beta chain was seen a single time. Different DNA sequences within this sample yield the same CDR3. The method was immunoSEQ multiplex PCR; TCRdb's version includes in-frame clones alone and lacks a portion of them. Of more than 150,000 clones listed, 88% are singletons. The data were obtained in a study of cytomegalovirus exposure and HLA in healthy donors. Trimming stripped 4 bases from V and 2 bases from J, with 9 bases between. CDR1 is SGHRS, CDR2 YFSETQ, per germline. The CDR3 is 14 amino acids. The sequence came from a man between 18 and 29 years old in good health and CMV-seronegative. The sequenced sample was PBMCs. The rearrangement links TRBV5-1 to TRBJ2-2; D might be TRBD1 (6 bases). CDR3 amino acids: CASSPGQNTGELFF. The CDR3 DNA reads as TGCGCCAGCAGCCCGGGACAAAACACCGGGGAGCTGTTTTTT.